The 14 T cell receptor beta chains listed next were all sequenced from one sample in a study of CD8 T cells in ankylosing spondylitis. The study, taken as a whole, reports: Blood from ankylosing spondylitis patients appeared to carry a characteristic roughly 8-variant TCR beta motif.

The antigens these receptors bind are not known. TCRdb called the 5' RACE reads again in MiXCR, with one record for every CDR3 protein. The data contain some 800,000 distinct CDR3 sequences, approximately 10% of them seen just once; the ten biggest clones take up 0.51%. The sequenced material came from blood, either unsorted or a sorted T cell fraction (not recorded which). The receptors here all came from a male donor with ankylosing spondylitis.

This clonotype has a count of ten or more. The CDR3 nucleotides read TGCAGCGTTGAAGAACCCTACCCCCGGGGCGGAACCTACGAGCAGTACTTC. Translating it yields CSVEEPYPRGGTYEQYF. This sequence joins TRBV29-1 and TRBJ2-7; either TRBD1 or TRBD2 may supply D (5 bases each). Trimming shortened V by 0 bases and J by 2 bases, and 20 bases separated the two germline ends. Germline CDR1 SQVTM, CDR2 ANQGSEA. The CDR3 spans 17 residues.

The rearrangement uses TRBV20-1 and TRBJ2-1; the match to TRBD2 covers 8 bases. The CDR3 runs 15 residues. Germline V gives CDR1 DFQATT, CDR2 SNEGSKA (reference sequence). The V gene end was trimmed by 6 bases and the J gene end by 5 bases; junction bases not matched to a gene: 12. The CDR3 spells CSAPRGTRGDNEQFF. In nucleotides, the CDR3 is TGCAGTGCCCCTAGGGGGACTAGGGGGGACAATGAGCAGTTCTTC.

This chain joins TRBV7-2 and TRBJ2-7, with 10 bases matching TRBD2. The CDR3 sequence is 14 residues long. The trim removed 8 bases at V and 2 bases at J, leaving 6 bases unmatched. Germline CDR1 and CDR2: SGHTA and FQGNSA. For the CDR3, the DNA is TGTGCCAGCGGCCGACTAGCGGGTGCCTACGAGCAGTACTTC. Translating it yields CASGRLAGAYEQYF.

The chain employs TRBV15 and TRBJ1-5; D is perhaps TRBD1 (6 bases). CDR1 is LNHNV and CDR2 is YYDKDF in the germline V gene (reference sequence). Trimming removed 1 base at V and 0 bases at J, with 13 bases between. There are 17 residues in the CDR3. The CDR3 reads CATSRVRTEPSNQPQHF. For the CDR3, the DNA is TGTGCCACCAGCAGAGTCCGGACAGAACCTAGCAATCAGCCCCAGCATTTT. Filled out from reference TRBV15 and TRBJ1-5, the complete variable domain reads DAMVIQNPRYQVTQFGKPVTLSCSQTLNHNVMYWYQQKSSQAPKLLFHYYDKDFNNEADTPDNFQSRRPNTSFCFLDIRSPGLGDTAMYLCATSRVRTEPSNQPQHFGDGTRLSIL.

The J gene is TRBJ2-1, the V gene TRBV15, with 13 bases lining up with TRBD2. The CDR3 runs to 18 residues. In germline, CDR1 is LNHNV, CDR2 YYDKDF (reference sequence). With V trimmed by 1 base and J by 8 bases, 11 bases remained unmatched. The CDR3 sequence: CATSRGLAGGPPADEQFF. In nucleotides, the CDR3 is TGTGCCACCAGCAGAGGACTAGCGGGGGGACCCCCTGCCGATGAGCAGTTCTTC.

A few counts support this clonotype. The rearrangement uses TRBV27 and TRBJ1-1; D possibly corresponds to TRBD1 (5 bases). Germline CDR1 is MNHEY and CDR2 is SMNVEV (reference sequence). Trimming stripped 2 bases from V and 10 bases from J, with 14 bases between. The CDR3 runs to 13 residues. CDR3 region: CASSLLGGEGAFF. The CDR3 DNA reads TGTGCCAGCAGTTTACTGGGGGGGGAGGGAGCTTTCTTT.

This clonotype was picked up many times. The CDR3 sequence: CASSWLDRATEAFF. CDR3 DNA sequence: TGCGCCAGCAGTTGGTTGGACAGGGCGACTGAAGCTTTCTTT. The chain employs TRBV5-1 and TRBJ1-1, with TRBD1 matching 8 bases. Trimming at V came to 5 bases and at J to 5 bases, leaving 8 bases not matched to a gene. Germline values: CDR1 SGHRS, CDR2 YFSETQ. The CDR3 is 14 amino acids.

The chain links TRBV5-1 to TRBJ2-7; D not certain. V was clipped by 5 bases and J by 0 bases, with 9 bases between them. Germline V gene data show CDR1 as SGHRS and CDR2 as YFSETQ. CDR3 length: 13 amino acids. The CDR3 reads CASRAETSYEQYF. CDR3 in DNA: TGCGCCAGCAGGGCGGAAACCTCCTACGAGCAGTACTTC.

The V gene is TRBV7-9, the J gene TRBJ1-2, with D unclear. CDR1 and CDR2 (germline): SEHNR, FQNEAQ (reference sequence). This CDR3 spans 15 amino acids. Trimming shortened V by 6 bases and J by 5 bases, and 19 bases separated the two germline ends. CDR3 bases: TGTGCCAGCAGTCCCCCGGGCCTAGAACGGTATGGCTACACCTTC. It yields the protein CASSPPGLERYGYTF.

This clonotype showed up just a few times. This chain connects TRBV18 to TRBJ2-1, with 10 bases that match TRBD2. Germline assignment: CDR1 KGHSH and CDR2 LQKENI. Losses at the gene ends were 6 bases for V and 5 bases for J; bases not matched to a gene: 4. The CDR3 sequence is 14 residues long. The CDR3 sequence is CASSFSGGNNEQFF. The CDR3 DNA reads TGTGCCAGCTCGTTTAGCGGGGGGAACAATGAGCAGTTCTTC.

This clonotype occurred many times. The rearrangement joins TRBV9 to TRBJ2-2; a weak D match, TRBD2 (6 bases). The CDR3 covers 16 residues. Germline-derived CDR1 and CDR2 are SGDLS and YYNGEE. Trimming shortened V by 5 bases and J by 5 bases, and 19 bases separated the two germline ends. The DNA for the CDR3 is TGTGCCAGCAGAGGCCGGGACCGCCGGGAGACCGGGGAGCTGTTTTTT. Its protein product is CASRGRDRRETGELFF. The full variable domain, completed using reference TRBV9 and TRBJ2-2, is DSGVTQTPKHLITATGQRVTLRCSPRSGDLSVYWYQQSLDQGLQFLIQYYNGEERAKGNILERFSAQQFPDLHSELNLSSLELGDSALYFCASRGRDRRETGELFFGEGSRLTVL.

This clonotype showed up many times. CDR3: CATSDHRGSQPQHF. The CDR3 DNA reads as TGTGCCACCAGTGATCACAGGGGATCTCAGCCCCAGCATTTT. The chain employs TRBV24-1 and TRBJ1-5, with 7 bases lining up with TRBD1. Germline values: CDR1 KGHDR, CDR2 SFDVKD. Unmatched junction bases numbered 4, after V lost 3 bases and J lost 6 bases. The CDR3 has 14 residues.

The chain combines TRBV5-4 with TRBJ2-5; D uncertain. CDR3 length: 15 residues. Looked up from germline, CDR1 is SGHNT and CDR2 is YYREEE (reference sequence). V lost 5 bases to trimming and J lost 3 bases, with 17 bases between them. The CDR3 protein is CASRKGSTREETQYF. The CDR3 nucleotides are TGTGCCAGCAGGAAGGGATCCACCCGGGAAGAGACCCAGTACTTC.

This chain connects TRBV4-3 to TRBJ2-7; 8 positions agree with TRBD1. The V and J ends lost 4 bases and 3 bases, in that order; junction bases with no gene match: 5. The length of the CDR3 is 14 residues. Per germline, CDR1 LGHNA and CDR2 YSLEER. The CDR3 is CASSRGDRGYEQYF. CDR3 in DNA: TGCGCCAGCAGCCGAGGAGACAGGGGCTACGAGCAGTACTTC.